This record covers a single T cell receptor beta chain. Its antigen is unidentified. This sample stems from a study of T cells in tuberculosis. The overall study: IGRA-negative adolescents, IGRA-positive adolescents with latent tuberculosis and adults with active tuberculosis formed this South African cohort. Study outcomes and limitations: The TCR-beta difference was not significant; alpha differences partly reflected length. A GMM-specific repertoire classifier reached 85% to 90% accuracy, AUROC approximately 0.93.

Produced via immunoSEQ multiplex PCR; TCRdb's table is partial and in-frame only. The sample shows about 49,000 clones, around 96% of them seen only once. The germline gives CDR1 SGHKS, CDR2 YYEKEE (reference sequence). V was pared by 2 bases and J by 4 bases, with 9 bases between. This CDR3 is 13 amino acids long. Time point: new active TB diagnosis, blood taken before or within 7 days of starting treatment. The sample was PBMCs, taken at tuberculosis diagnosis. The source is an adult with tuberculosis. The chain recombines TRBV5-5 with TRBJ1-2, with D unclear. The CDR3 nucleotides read TGTGCCAGCAGCTTCGCGGGAACCTATGGCTACACCTTC. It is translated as CASSFAGTYGYTF.